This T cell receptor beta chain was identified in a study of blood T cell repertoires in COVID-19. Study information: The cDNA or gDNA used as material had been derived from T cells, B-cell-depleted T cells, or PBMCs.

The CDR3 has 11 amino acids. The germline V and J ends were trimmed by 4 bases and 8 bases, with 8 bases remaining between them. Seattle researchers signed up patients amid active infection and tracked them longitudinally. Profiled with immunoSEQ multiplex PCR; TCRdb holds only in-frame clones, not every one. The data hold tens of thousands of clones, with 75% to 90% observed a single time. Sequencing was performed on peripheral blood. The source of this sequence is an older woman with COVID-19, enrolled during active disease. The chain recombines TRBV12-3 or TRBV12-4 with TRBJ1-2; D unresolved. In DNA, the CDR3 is TGTGCCAGCAGTTCCGGGTGGGGCTACACCTTC. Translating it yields CASSSGWGYTF.